The rows below give T cell receptor beta chains drawn from one sample of a study of blood T cell repertoires in COVID-19. Here immunoSEQ multiplex PCR was the method, and the copy in TCRdb shows in-frame clones only, minus some. Of fewer than 250,000 clones listed, roughly nine tenths are singletons. The material sequenced was peripheral blood. All receptors come from a man aged 25-45 years with acute or convalescent COVID-19. The CDR3 runs from the conserved cysteine through the conserved F or W. The D gene is left open where the match is weak. Only part of the rows carry a size: once, few, many, or a class if the clone is expanded.

TRBJ1-2 NA TRBD1 TRBV24-1 CATSDAGGAGNYGYTF TGTGCCACCAGTGATGCAGGGGGCGCAGGGAACTATGGCTACACCTTC
TRBJ2-2 NA NA TRBV19 CASSLRTGTGELFF TGTGCCAGTAGTCTACGGACGGGGACCGGGGAGCTGTTTTTT
TRBJ2-5 NA NA TRBV5-1 CASSLAPGSEETQYF TGCGCCAGCAGCTTGGCCCCAGGGTCGGAAGAGACCCAGTACTTC
TRBJ1-1 NA NA TRBV6-5 CASTYMMNTEAFF TGTGCCAGCACCTATATGATGAACACTGAAGCTTTCTTT
TRBJ2-7 NA NA TRBV6-5 CASSYSQDIMYF TGTGCCAGCAGTTACTCACAAGATATCATGTACTTC
TRBJ2-2 NA TRBD1 TRBV2 CASSLEPIQGGGELFF TGTGCCAGCAGCCTGGAGCCTATACAGGGGGGTGGGGAGCTGTTTTTT
TRBJ2-3 NA TRBD2 TRBV30 CAWTDLAGPWGTQYF TGTGCCTGGACCGATCTAGCGGGGCCCTGGGGTACGCAGTATTTT
TRBJ1-4 NA TRBD1 TRBV27 CASSSAPGTVPMEKLFF TGTGCCAGCAGTTCAGCTCCCGGGACAGTGCCAATGGAAAAACTGTTTTTT
TRBJ2-2 NA NA TRBV9 CASSGRPGIGELFF TGTGCCAGCAGCGGGAGACCAGGGATCGGGGAGCTGTTTTTT
TRBJ2-3 few NA TRBV28 CASSNSGSSTDTQYF TGTGCCAGCAGCAACAGCGGAAGTAGCACAGATACGCAGTATTTT
TRBJ1-2 NA TRBD1 TRBV6-5 CASSYSTGGNYGYTF TGTGCCAGCAGTTACTCGACAGGGGGGAACTATGGCTACACCTTC
TRBJ2-2 NA NA TRBV2 CASNPGAGELFF TGTGCCAGCAATCCCGGGGCCGGGGAGCTGTTTTTT
TRBJ1-1 NA NA TRBV2 CASSGAGWGAFF TGTGCCAGCAGCGGGGCGGGGTGGGGAGCTTTCTTT
TRBJ2-1 NA NA TRBV24-1 CATSDIGGIGYNEQFF TGTGCCACCAGTGATATCGGAGGGATTGGCTACAATGAGCAGTTCTTC
TRBJ2-5 once TRBD1 TRBV3-1/TRBV3-2 CASSHRTGQETQYF TGTGCCAGCAGCCATCGGACAGGGCAAGAGACCCAGTACTTC
TRBJ1-5 NA NA TRBV12-3/TRBV12-4 CASSPGQQQPQHF TGTGCCAGCAGTCCCGGACAGCAACAGCCCCAGCATTTT
TRBJ2-3 NA NA TRBV27 CASSFRQTDTQYF TGTGCCAGCAGTTTCAGGCAGACAGATACGCAGTATTTT
TRBJ2-3 NA NA TRBV5-1 CASRPRAGTSTDTQYF TGCGCCAGCAGGCCACGTGCCGGGACTAGCACAGATACGCAGTATTTT
TRBJ1-6 NA NA TRBV9 CASSDLGGTSPLHF TGTGCCAGCAGCGACCTGGGGGGGACGTCTCCCCTCCACTTT
TRBJ2-1 NA TRBD2 TRBV19 CASSTQSGLAPFF TGTGCCAGTAGTACCCAATCGGGACTAGCTCCGTTCTTC
TRBJ2-3 NA TRBD2 TRBV9 CASSVGGLAGGTDTQYF TGTGCCAGCAGCGTAGGTGGCCTAGCGGGTGGAACAGATACGCAGTATTTT
TRBJ2-7 NA TRBD1 TRBV28 CASSVQGPTYEQYF TGTGCCAGCAGTGTACAGGGGCCGACCTACGAGCAGTACTTC
TRBJ2-7 NA TRBD2 TRBV3-1/TRBV3-2 CASSLGTSGRLYEQYF TGTGCCAGCAGCCTTGGGACTAGCGGGAGGCTCTACGAGCAGTACTTC
TRBJ1-1 NA NA TRBV5-1 CASSLTPNTEAFF TGCGCCAGCAGCTTGACTCCCAACACTGAAGCTTTCTTT
TRBJ1-4 NA TRBD1 TRBV5-1 CASSGTGGEGEKLFF TGCGCCAGCAGCGGTACAGGGGGCGAGGGTGAAAAACTGTTTTTT
TRBJ2-7 NA TRBD1 TRBV28 CASSLSGGREQYF TGTGCCAGCAGCCTATCAGGGGGCCGGGAGCAGTACTTC
TRBJ2-5 NA NA TRBV19 CASSRGDAARETQYF TGTGCCAGTAGTAGGGGGGATGCAGCGCGGGAGACCCAGTACTTC
TRBJ1-5 NA NA TRBV7-2 CASSFNRGHQHF TGTGCCAGCAGCTTTAATCGAGGACACCAGCATTTT
TRBJ2-7 NA TRBD1 TRBV11-2 CASSRTDRGLVYEQYF TGTGCCAGCAGCAGAACGGACAGGGGGCTGGTCTACGAGCAGTACTTC
TRBJ1-3 NA NA TRBV4-2 CASSQSHRESTGNTIYF TGTGCCAGCAGCCAATCCCACAGGGAGTCGACGGGAAACACCATATATTTT
TRBJ2-1 NA TRBD1 TRBV5-1 CASSLATGQGPGNEQFF TGCGCCAGCAGCTTGGCAACTGGACAGGGGCCCGGCAATGAGCAGTTCTTC
TRBJ1-1 NA TRBD1 TRBV5-1 CASSSGTANTEAFF TGCGCCAGCAGCTCGGGGACAGCGAACACTGAAGCTTTCTTT
TRBJ1-1 NA TRBD1 TRBV5-4 CASSRGGAGTEAFF TGTGCCAGCAGTCGAGGGGGCGCGGGCACTGAAGCTTTCTTT
TRBJ2-2 once NA TRBV9 CASSVGWVRDTGELFF TGTGCCAGCAGCGTAGGTTGGGTCAGGGACACCGGGGAGCTGTTTTTT
TRBJ1-6 NA NA TRBV19 CASSISYRGSSYNSPLHF TGTGCCAGTAGTATTTCATATCGCGGTAGCTCCTATAATTCACCCCTCCACTTT
TRBJ2-2 NA NA TRBV6-5 CASAGITGELFF TGTGCCAGCGCAGGGATAACCGGGGAGCTGTTTTTT
TRBJ1-1 NA NA TRBV29-1 CSVGQSNTEAFF TGCAGCGTTGGACAAAGTAACACTGAAGCTTTCTTT
TRBJ1-1 NA TRBD1 TRBV2 CASNKPGTGGKNTEAFF TGTGCCAGCAACAAACCCGGGACAGGGGGAAAGAACACTGAAGCTTTCTTT
TRBJ2-7 NA NA TRBV19 CASSYRPGSYEQYF TGTGCCAGTAGTTACCGCCCCGGCTCCTACGAGCAGTACTTC
TRBJ2-6 NA NA TRBV28 CASSLGGRRSGANVLTF TGTGCCAGCAGTTTAGGCGGCAGACGCTCTGGGGCCAACGTCCTGACTTTC
TRBJ2-3 NA TRBD2 TRBV6-1 CASSEWTRGSIDTQYF TGTGCCAGCAGTGAGTGGACTAGAGGGAGCATAGATACGCAGTATTTT
TRBJ2-2 NA TRBD1 TRBV10-2 CAVQRRTGVTGELFF TGCGCCGTCCAGAGGCGGACAGGGGTCACCGGGGAGCTGTTTTTT
TRBJ2-1 NA TRBD2 TRBV6-5 CASQKRGTGGDEQFF TGTGCCAGCCAAAAGCGGGGCACGGGCGGGGATGAGCAGTTCTTC
TRBJ2-5 NA NA TRBV19 CASSISHPVGGAGEGTQYF TGTGCCAGTAGTATATCGCACCCGGTCGGGGGCGCGGGAGAGGGGACCCAGTACTTC
TRBJ2-3 NA TRBD2 TRBV5-1 CASSPGLAGGTDTQYF TGCGCCAGCAGCCCGGGACTAGCGGGAGGGACAGATACGCAGTATTTT
TRBJ1-5 NA NA TRBV27 CATSPGQGSQPQHF TGTGCCACCTCGCCTGGGCAGGGATCCCAGCCCCAGCATTTT
TRBJ2-3 once TRBD1 TRBV30 CAWSEDRDGTDTQYF TGTGCCTGGAGTGAGGACAGGGATGGCACAGATACGCAGTATTTT
TRBJ1-1 NA TRBD1 TRBV18 CASAGQGSNTEAFF TGTGCCAGCGCAGGACAGGGATCAAACACTGAAGCTTTCTTT
TRBJ1-1 NA NA TRBV3-1/TRBV3-2 CASIGGAEAFF TGTGCCAGCATCGGGGGGGCTGAAGCTTTCTTT
TRBJ1-2 NA NA TRBV28 CASSFSAAYGYTF TGTGCCAGCAGTTTTAGTGCGGCCTATGGCTACACCTTC
TRBJ1-1 NA NA TRBV6-5 CASSYSMVAVMAFF TGTGCCAGCAGTTACTCGATGGTTGCAGTTATGGCTTTCTTT
TRBJ1-3 once NA TRBV5-4 CASSQEISGNTIYF TGTGCCAGCAGCCAAGAGATCTCTGGAAACACCATATATTTT
TRBJ2-2 NA TRBD1 TRBV9 CASSVDNRGRVTGELFF TGTGCCAGCAGCGTAGATAACAGGGGGCGAGTCACCGGGGAGCTGTTTTTT
TRBJ2-1 NA NA TRBV10-1 CASGSGASYNEQFF TGCGCCAGCGGGTCGGGAGCCTCCTACAATGAGCAGTTCTTC